This entry lists 8 T cell receptor beta chains sequenced from one sample in a study of cytomegalovirus exposure and HLA in healthy donors. The PCR used 60 Vbeta and 13 Jbeta primers. Measured with immunoSEQ multiplex PCR; TCRdb has only the in-frame clones, and not every one. The profile shows about 150,000 clones, 75% of them singletons. The sample was PBMCs. These receptors all stem from a man aged 18 to 29 in good health and CMV-seronegative.

This clone was counted a single time. The genes are TRBV20-1 and TRBJ1-1, with a weak D call TRBD1 (5 bases). The CDR3 runs 9 residues. CDR1 and CDR2 from the germline V gene are DFQATT and SNEGSKA (reference sequence). CDR3 residues: CRAGVEAFF. In nucleotides, the CDR3 is TGCAGGGCGGGGGTTGAAGCTTTCTTT.

The rearrangement uses TRBV7-9 and TRBJ2-5; D remains unclear. The CDR3 contains 15 residues. Germline V gives CDR1 SEHNR, CDR2 FQNEAQ (reference sequence). V was trimmed by 6 bases and J by 2 bases, leaving 16 bases between them. The CDR3 nucleotides read TGTGCCAGCAGGCCAGGCAGCCACGAGCAAGAGACCCAGTACTTC. It is translated as CASRPGSHEQETQYF.

The V gene is TRBV28, the J gene TRBJ2-3, with TRBD2 identical over 11 bases. The V segment lost 6 bases and the J segment 1 base; nucleotides outside the gene matches: 6. CDR1 and CDR2 (germline): MDHEN, SYDVKM. The CDR3 extends over 16 amino acids. This CDR3 reads CASRLAGEVGTDTQYF. DNA for the CDR3: TGTGCCAGCAGACTAGCGGGAGAAGTGGGCACAGATACGCAGTATTTT.

V is TRBV9 and J is TRBJ1-3; D perhaps matches TRBD1 (5 bases). Trimming removed 0 bases from V and 4 bases from J, with 11 bases in between. The CDR3 totals 15 residues. Germline assignment: CDR1 SGDLS and CDR2 YYNGEE. CDR3 bases: TGTGCCAGCAGCGTAGTGGCAGGGCACGGAAACACCATATATTTT. Amino acids: CASSVVAGHGNTIYF.

This clone has a single count. J is TRBJ2-7 and V is TRBV27, with a tentative D call TRBD2 (6 bases). Germline V CDR1 and CDR2: MNHEY, SMNVEV (reference sequence). CDR3 size: 16 residues. The V end was cut by 4 bases, the J end by 7 bases, with 23 bases between. Here the CDR3 DNA reads TGTGCCAGCAGTTCCGAACCCCTGGGGACTCTGATTGAGCAGTACTTC. Amino acid sequence: CASSSEPLGTLIEQYF.

In this sample, this clone turned up once. The chain uses TRBV6-5 and TRBJ1-5; D is perhaps TRBD1 (6 bases). The germline V gene has CDR1 MNHEY and CDR2 SVGAGI. This CDR3 is 14 amino acids long. V was cut by 8 bases and J by 5 bases, with 16 bases left in between. The CDR3 nucleotides read TGTGCCAGCGGTAACAGGGATAGGTATCAGCCCCAGCATTTT. Protein sequence: CASGNRDRYQPQHF.

The chain uses TRBV4-3 and TRBJ2-7; 7 bases map to TRBD2. Germline V gene data show CDR1 as LGHNA and CDR2 as YSLEER. The trim removed 3 bases at V and 3 bases at J, leaving 17 bases unmatched. CDR3 length: 18 residues. CDR3 coding DNA: TGCGCCAGCAGCCAGGCGGCCCTCCAAAGCGGGGCTATCTACGAGCAGTACTTC. This encodes CASSQAALQSGAIYEQYF.

The CDR3, as DNA: TGTGCCAGCAGAAATGGACAGGGTGCTTTCTTT. Encoded protein: CASRNGQGAFF. The chain couples TRBV6-5 to TRBJ1-1; 8 bases are shared with TRBD1. V gave up 6 bases and J gave up 11 bases; unmatched junction bases: 5. The CDR3 is 11 residues long. Germline assignment: CDR1 MNHEY and CDR2 SVGAGI.